What follows is one T cell receptor beta chain and its context. The CDR3 consists of 17 residues. The V and J ends lost 2 bases and 5 bases respectively, with 19 bases between them. Germline V gene lookup returns CDR1 KGHSH and CDR2 LQKENI. As handled by the study authors: From reference gene primer amplification, estimates of nucleated cell counts were derived. Using immunoSEQ multiplex PCR, the repertoire was profiled, and TCRdb retains in-frame clones only, with some absent. Clone size and the V and J calls come from that table; the DNA yielded D and trimming. The table records more than 400,000 clones, about 90% of them present only once. The data were taken from a study of blood T cell repertoires in COVID-19. Study in general: Sources were T cells, B-cell-depleted T cells, or PBMCs; the material itself was cDNA or gDNA.

The V and J genes are TRBV18 and TRBJ2-1, with D possibly being TRBD2 (7 bases). The clonotype was recovered from a man aged 18 to 30 who had recovered from COVID-19. Sequences were obtained from PBMCs or T cells enriched from blood (not recorded which). CDR3 loop: CASSPIWGRENHNEQFF. The CDR3, as DNA: TGTGCCAGCTCACCAATTTGGGGGCGGGAGAACCACAATGAGCAGTTCTTC.